The rows below give T cell receptor beta chains drawn from one sample of a study of T cells after posttransplantation cyclophosphamide. Profiling relied on immunoSEQ multiplex PCR, and the TCRdb table lists in-frame clones only, not all of them. The repertoire includes roughly 16,000 clones, roughly 87% of them detected once, and around 3.8% sits in the top ten. The sample was PBMCs, taken after an allogeneic stem cell transplant with a calcineurin inhibitor and methotrexate. Source of these receptors: a male patient aged 50 to 59 who received an allogeneic stem cell transplant from an unrelated donor, was CMV-positive, and had chronic GVHD only. The graft donor may account for some of the T cells. Each CDR3 is given with its conserved first and last residue. D genes are given only for firm matches. Only part of the rows carry a size: once, few, many, or a class if the clone is expanded.

16	NA	TRBV7-8	TRBD1	TRBJ2-5	TGTGCCAGCAGCGCAAGATCCGGGACAGGACATGCAGAGCAGTACTTC	CASSARSGTGHAEQYF
15	NA	TRBV13	TRBD2	TRBJ2-1	TGTGCCAGCAGCTGGACTAGCGGGAGCCACAATGAGCAGTTCTTC	CASSWTSGSHNEQFF
16	NA	TRBV19	TRBD1	TRBJ2-3	TGTGCCAGTAGCGACAGGGGAACCCTTTCGACAGATACGCAGTATTTT	CASSDRGTLSTDTQYF
11	NA	TRBV20-1	TRBD1	TRBJ1-2	TGCAGTGCTAGACGGGACAGTGTATACACCTTC	CSARRDSVYTF
13	NA	TRBV19	NA	TRBJ1-1	TGTGCCAGTGGACCAGGGCCTAACACTGAAGCTTTCTTT	CASGPGPNTEAFF
17	NA	TRBV11-3	NA	TRBJ2-1	TGTGCCAGCAGCGACCACCCGGCGGGACTCTCCTACAATGAGCAGTTCTTC	CASSDHPAGLSYNEQFF
11	NA	TRBV5-4	NA	TRBJ2-5	TGTGCCAGCAGCTCTAGAGAGACCCAGTACTTC	CASSSRETQYF
17	NA	TRBV9	NA	TRBJ1-4	TGTGCCAGCAGCGCGGAGGCGGGAGGGGCAACTAATGAAAAACTGTTTTTT	CASSAEAGGATNEKLFF
16	few	TRBV11-3	NA	TRBJ1-1	TGTGCCAGCCTTGGATCAGGATGGAGGGCGAACACTGAAGCTTTCTTT	CASLGSGWRANTEAFF
16	NA	TRBV5-1	TRBD2	TRBJ2-3	TGCGCCAGCAGCTTGGAAGCGGGGGGGTCCACAGATACGCAGTATTTT	CASSLEAGGSTDTQYF
15	NA	TRBV27	NA	TRBJ1-1	TGTGCCAGCAGTTGGGACAAAGAATGGAACACTGAAGCTTTCTTT	CASSWDKEWNTEAFF
15	NA	TRBV7-7	NA	TRBJ2-1	TGTGCCAGCAGCCCAACACTAGTGGCCTACAATGAGCAGTTCTTC	CASSPTLVAYNEQFF
13	few	TRBV5-8	TRBD1	TRBJ2-7	TGTGCCAGCAGCTTTGCAGGGGGCTACGAGCAGTACTTC	CASSFAGGYEQYF
13	NA	TRBV5-1	NA	TRBJ2-7	TGCGCCAGCAGCTGGGACAAATCCTACGAGCAGTACTTC	CASSWDKSYEQYF
12	NA	TRBV29-1	NA	TRBJ1-2	TGCAGCGTTGAGAGGACAGCGAATGGCTACACCTTC	CSVERTANGYTF
14	NA	TRBV6-5	TRBD2	TRBJ2-4	TGTGCCAGCAGTGGACCGGGAGGCAAAAACATTCAGTACTTC	CASSGPGGKNIQYF
14	NA	TRBV11-3	NA	TRBJ2-3	TGTGCCAGCAGCCCGGGGGGCCTGACAGATACGCAGTATTTT	CASSPGGLTDTQYF
14	NA	TRBV6-5	TRBD1	TRBJ1-1	TGTGCCAGTCTAACCGGGACAGGCTTTCGGGAAGCTTTCTTT	CASLTGTGFREAFF
12	once	TRBV5-1	NA	TRBJ2-5	TGCGCCAGCAGCTTGTACGGGGAGACCCAGTACTTC	CASSLYGETQYF
15	NA	TRBV14	TRBD2	TRBJ2-1	TGTGCCAGCAGCCGTTGGAGCGGGATATCCAATGAGCAGTTCTTC	CASSRWSGISNEQFF
15	NA	TRBV5-1	NA	TRBJ2-3	TGCGCCAGCAGCGTGACGGGCAGGGGAGGGGATACGCAGTATTTT	CASSVTGRGGDTQYF
15	NA	TRBV7-2	NA	TRBJ1-2	TGTGCCAGCAGCCCCCCAGGACTCAGAAACTATGGCTACACCTTC	CASSPPGLRNYGYTF
16	NA	TRBV7-9	NA	TRBJ1-4	TGTGCCAGCAGCTTAGTAGGGGGGGCAACTAATGAAAAACTGTTTTTT	CASSLVGGATNEKLFF
14	NA	TRBV29-1	TRBD2	TRBJ2-3	TGCAGCGTTGCTAGCGGGGGACCGGGGGATACGCAGTATTTT	CSVASGGPGDTQYF
16	once	TRBV4-1	TRBD1	TRBJ1-6	TGCGCCAGCAGCCTTAATCCGGGACAGAAAAATTCACCCCTCCACTTT	CASSLNPGQKNSPLHF
18	NA	TRBV11-3	NA	TRBJ2-4	TGTGCCAGCAGCTTAGTGGGTGTCGGGACAAAAGCCAAAAACATTCAGTACTTC	CASSLVGVGTKAKNIQYF
15	NA	TRBV10-3	TRBD2	TRBJ2-1	TGTGCCATCAGTGAGTCGAGAGCGGGACACAATGAGCAGTTCTTC	CAISESRAGHNEQFF
15	NA	TRBV9	NA	TRBJ2-7	TGTGCCAGCAGCGTAGACCCTTTAGCTTCCAACGAGCAGTACTTC	CASSVDPLASNEQYF
11	NA	TRBV20-1	NA	TRBJ1-2	TGCAGTGCTAGAGACAGCTATGGCTACACCTTC	CSARDSYGYTF
14	NA	TRBV2	TRBD1	TRBJ1-1	TGTGCCAGCAGTGAGAATACAGGGGGCACTGAAGCTTTCTTT	CASSENTGGTEAFF
15	NA	TRBV2	TRBD1	TRBJ2-1	TGTGCCAGCAGAGTCAGCTCCGGGACAGACAATGAGCAGTTCTTC	CASRVSSGTDNEQFF
13	NA	TRBV11-3	NA	TRBJ2-2	TGTGCCAGCAGTACCGGACAGATCGGGGAGCTGTTTTTT	CASSTGQIGELFF
18	NA	TRBV5-5	TRBD1	TRBJ1-2	TGTGCCAGCAGCTTGTATCCCCCGACAGGGGGCGAAGGCTATGGCTACACCTTC	CASSLYPPTGGEGYGYTF
20	NA	TRBV9	TRBD1	TRBJ2-3	TGTGCCAGCAGCGTATCCGCCCGAAGGGGGGGACAGGGGGCCACAGATACGCAGTATTTT	CASSVSARRGGQGATDTQYF
17	few	TRBV18	TRBD2	TRBJ2-2	TGTGCCAGCTCTAGGACTAGCGGGATTCGAGGCACCGGGGAGCTGTTTTTT	CASSRTSGIRGTGELFF
15	NA	TRBV6-5	TRBD2	TRBJ2-3	TGTGCCAGCAGTAGACTAGCGGGGGGAGGAGATACGCAGTATTTT	CASSRLAGGGDTQYF
15	NA	TRBV28	NA	TRBJ2-6	TGTGCCAGCAGTTCGACACCGGGAGTAGGCAACGTCCTGACTTTC	CASSSTPGVGNVLTF
16	few	TRBV7-8	TRBD2	TRBJ2-4	TGTGCCAGCAGCGCCCCGGGGGGGGTAGCCAAAAACATTCAGTACTTC	CASSAPGGVAKNIQYF
15	NA	TRBV9	TRBD1	TRBJ1-1	TGTGCCAGCAGGACAGGGGGCGATCCTTGGACTGAAGCTTTCTTT	CASRTGGDPWTEAFF
16	NA	TRBV5-1	TRBD2	TRBJ2-5	TGCGCCAGCAGCTCCCCGGCTCGCGGGAGCAGCGAGACCCAGTACTTC	CASSSPARGSSETQYF
15	NA	TRBV7-9	NA	TRBJ1-2	TGTGCCAGCAGCTTAGAATCCCTCAGGGTGGGAGGCTACACCTTC	CASSLESLRVGGYTF
16	NA	TRBV7-3	TRBD2	TRBJ2-3	TGTGCCAGCAGCTCCGGGACTAGCGGGTCCACAGATACGCAGTATTTT	CASSSGTSGSTDTQYF